This T cell receptor beta chain was observed in a study of spatial heterogeneity in lung cancer. General study findings and limits: Blood contained ubiquitous expanded tumor TCRs more at resection than at follow-up.

This clonotype was seen many times. Its antigen is still unknown. Being off target in a library aimed at alpha chains, this beta chain has a size of little meaning. Sample time point: sample taken at primary tumor resection. Unsorted whole RNA from tumor, nontumor lung or frozen PBMC underwent sequencing. The donor group consisted of roughly 70 patients who had untreated, early-stage non-small cell lung cancer. TCRdb re-called the 5' RACE reads through MiXCR, storing one row per CDR3 protein. This table has about 7,000 distinct CDR3 sequences, around 7% appearing once. The CDR3 is 15 residues long. The V end lost 0 bases, the J end lost 6 bases, and 14 bases lay between the germline ends. Looked up from germline, CDR1 is DFQATT and CDR2 is SNEGSKA (reference sequence).

This specimen consisted of PBMCs, obtained at surgery. The TCR comes from a male donor with early-stage non-small cell lung cancer. The chain recombines TRBV20-1 with TRBJ1-4; D is possibly TRBD1 (5 bases). CDR3 protein: CSARDTGTNDEKLFF. The CDR3 DNA is TGCAGTGCTAGAGACACCGGGACGAACGATGAAAAACTGTTTTTT.